Detailed here is one T cell receptor (beta chain). Its target is unknown. All of the isolated RNA was reverse transcribed, so expressed TCRB transcripts were sequenced. Some 3.4 million reads were obtained on average from naive, central memory and regulatory T cell samples. Method: immunoSEQ multiplex PCR; TCRdb's copy keeps in-frame clones and lacks some. In the table there are 450,000 or so clones, approximately 10% of which are singletons. This CDR3 has 14 residues. The germline gives CDR1 SQVTM, CDR2 ANQGSEA. Trimming left V 7 bases short and J 0 bases short, with 14 bases between. The sample originates from a study of beta chain features in type 1 diabetes. Study-level findings and limits: Lower insertion and higher deletion counts appeared at VDJ junctions in type 1 diabetes patients.

The sequenced sample was naive CD4+ T cells from blood. The chain uses TRBV29-1 and TRBJ2-3; tentatively, D is TRBD2 (7 bases). This clonotype was sampled from a woman aged 18-29 years in good health. The CDR3 region is CSAEGGFSTDTQYF. CDR3 nucleotides: TGCAGCGCTGAGGGGGGGTTCAGCACAGATACGCAGTATTTT.